This TCR beta chain was retrieved from a study of cytomegalovirus exposure and HLA in healthy donors. CDR1 is SGHRS, CDR2 YFSETQ, per germline. CDR3 length: 14 amino acids. V lost 4 bases to trimming and J lost 0 bases; unmatched junction nucleotides: 3. As for this clone: Its antigen is as yet unknown. Additional DNA sequences in this sample encode the identical CDR3.

Researchers ran the PCR with 60 Vbeta and 13 Jbeta primers. This table comes from immunoSEQ multiplex PCR, and its TCRdb copy is limited to in-frame clones, with some not included. This sample carries approximately 240,000 clones, around 76% of them seen once, and the ten largest clones take 5.4%. The study's findings and limits: Presence/absence results assume similar sequencing depth per donor, which may not hold.

The chain is built from TRBV5-1 and TRBJ1-1, with TRBD1 matching 7 bases. The receptor's source is a woman aged 40 to 55 in good health and CMV-seropositive. Sequenced input: PBMCs. The CDR3 here is CASSPGQVNTEAFF. The CDR3 region has the DNA TGCGCCAGCAGCCCTGGACAGGTGAACACTGAAGCTTTCTTT.